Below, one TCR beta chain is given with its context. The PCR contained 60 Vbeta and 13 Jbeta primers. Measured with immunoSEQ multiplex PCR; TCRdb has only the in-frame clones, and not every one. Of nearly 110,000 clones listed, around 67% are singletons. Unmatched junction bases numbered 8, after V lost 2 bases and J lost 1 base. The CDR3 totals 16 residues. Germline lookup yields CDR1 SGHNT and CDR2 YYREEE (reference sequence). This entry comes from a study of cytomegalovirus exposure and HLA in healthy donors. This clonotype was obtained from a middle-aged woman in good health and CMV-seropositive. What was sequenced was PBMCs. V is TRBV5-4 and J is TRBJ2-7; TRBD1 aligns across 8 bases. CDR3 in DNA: TGTGCCAGCAGCTTAACAGTAACAGGGGGTTCCTACGAGCAGTACTTC. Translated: CASSLTVTGGSYEQYF.